The rows below give T cell receptor beta chains drawn from one sample of a study of T-cell reconstitution after alpha-beta-depleted transplantation in children. MiXCR was run by TCRdb on the PCR reads, yielding one entry per CDR3 protein. The sample includes approximately 630,000 distinct CDR3 sequences, about 12% seen only once; the top ten take 0.79%. Sequencing used PBMCs, obtained before TCRalphabeta/CD19-depleted stem cell transplant. The receptor source for this set is a girl aged 2-15 years with congenital amegakaryocytic thrombocytopenia, due to receive a stem cell transplant. CDR3s include the opening cysteine and the closing phenylalanine or tryptophan. Fields, in order: V gene, D gene, J gene, clone size, CDR3 protein, CDR3 DNA. D genes are given only for firm matches. Clone sizes are given selectively: once, few, many, or a class where the clone is expanded.

TRBV20-1	-	TRBJ1-5	many	CSARRAVDGNQPQHF	TGCAGTGCCCGGAGGGCCGTAGATGGCAATCAGCCCCAGCATTTT
TRBV20-1	-	TRBJ2-7	-	CSALEAGGYEQYF	TGCAGTGCTCTAGAGGCAGGAGGCTACGAGCAGTACTTC
TRBV12-3/TRBV12-4	-	TRBJ1-2	-	CASSFGNPNYGYTF	TGTGCCAGCAGTTTCGGCAATCCTAACTATGGCTACACCTTC
TRBV20-1	TRBD1	TRBJ1-2	many	CSAYSLHGQDFYGYTF	TGCAGTGCGTATTCTCTACATGGACAGGACTTCTATGGCTACACCTTC
TRBV20-1	-	TRBJ2-1	-	CSASSRHEQFF	TGCAGTGCTAGTTCCAGACATGAGCAGTTCTTC
TRBV7-9	-	TRBJ2-5	few	CASSFSGPQETQYF	TGTGCCAGCAGCTTTAGCGGACCCCAAGAGACCCAGTACTTC
TRBV20-1	-	TRBJ2-1	many	CSARDDYSNEQFF	TGCAGTGCTAGAGATGACTATAGCAATGAGCAGTTCTTC
TRBV7-9	-	TRBJ1-5	many	CASSLGVGAQHF	TGTGCCAGCAGCTTAGGGGTTGGGGCCCAGCATTTT
TRBV29-1	-	TRBJ2-1	few	CSVPRQGGTNEQFF	TGCAGCGTCCCTCGGCAGGGGGGTACCAATGAGCAGTTCTTC
TRBV2	-	TRBJ2-1	-	CASIEVCSNNEQFF	TGTGCCAGCATTGAAGTGTGTAGCAACAATGAGCAGTTCTTC
TRBV9	-	TRBJ2-2	few	CASPSGSGELFF	TGTGCCAGCCCCTCCGGTTCCGGGGAGCTGTTTTTT
TRBV2	TRBD1	TRBJ2-7	-	CATHDRAEYEQYF	TGTGCCACGCATGACAGGGCTGAGTACGAGCAGTACTTC
TRBV24-1	TRBD2	TRBJ2-1	-	CATSGTSGNNEQFF	TGTGCCACCAGTGGGACTAGCGGCAACAATGAGCAGTTCTTC
TRBV12-3/TRBV12-4	TRBD1	TRBJ1-1	few	CASSLSDRAPGTEAFF	TGTGCCAGCAGTTTGTCCGACAGGGCGCCTGGGACTGAAGCTTTCTTT
TRBV28	-	TRBJ2-7	-	CASRLGILYEQYF	TGTGCCAGCAGATTAGGAATCCTCTACGAGCAGTACTTC
TRBV7-9	TRBD2	TRBJ2-1	-	CASSNRQTSGRSDEQFF	TGTGCCAGCAGCAACAGACAGACTAGCGGGAGGTCGGATGAGCAGTTCTTC
TRBV5-1	TRBD1	TRBJ1-2	-	CASSPRIQGRYPINYGYTF	TGCGCCAGCAGCCCGCGGATACAGGGGCGATACCCCATAAACTATGGCTACACCTTC
TRBV29-1	-	TRBJ2-7	many	CSLKAVSYDQQYF	TGCAGCCTTAAGGCGGTGTCCTACGATCAGCAGTACTTC
TRBV20-1	TRBD2	TRBJ2-1	-	CSARAGGASGIGEQFF	TGCAGTGCTAGAGCCGGGGGGGCTAGCGGGATTGGTGAGCAGTTCTTC
TRBV5-1	-	TRBJ1-2	few	CASSLAPRVDGYTF	TGCGCCAGCAGCTTGGCGCCCAGGGTCGATGGCTACACCTTC
TRBV6-6	-	TRBJ1-5	many	CASSWAWDQPQHF	TGTGCCAGCAGTTGGGCCTGGGATCAGCCCCAGCATTTT